This T cell receptor beta chain was recorded in a study of vaccination effects on CD4 cells after COVID-19. Using immunoSEQ multiplex PCR, the repertoire was profiled, and TCRdb retains in-frame clones only, with some absent. The sample lists about 17,000 clones, about four fifths occurring once. This clone was seen only a few times. The antigen remains undetermined. CDR1 and CDR2 (germline): SGHVS, FNYEAQ. This CDR3 has 15 amino acids. V lost 1 base to trimming and J lost 3 bases; unmatched junction nucleotides: 5. Sequencing was preceded by expansion of antigen-specific CD4+ T cells with viral peptide pools in the ViraFEST assay. After roughly 11 days in culture, the CD4+ T cells were isolated. Infection with SARS-CoV-2 occurred in the person between March and December 2020, and PCR confirmed it. Participants completed two doses of the BNT162b2 or mRNA-1273 vaccine. Half of the medium was exchanged for IL-2 medium on both days 3 and 7.

The gene calls are TRBV7-6 and TRBJ2-7; 8 bases line up with TRBD2. The receptor was isolated from a human donor who had a prior SARS-CoV-2 infection. The starting material was CD4+ T cells from PBMCs cultured with SARS-CoV-2 spike peptides, obtained after COVID-19 vaccination. The DNA for the CDR3 is TGTGCCAGCAGCTTAGGAACGGGAGGGTACTACGAGCAGTACTTC. Translated, it gives CASSLGTGGYYEQYF. Based on the CDR3 plus reference TRBV7-6 and TRBJ2-7, the full variable domain is GAGVSQSPRYKVTKRGQDVALRCDPISGHVSLYWYRQALGQGPEFLTYFNYEAQQDKSGLPNDRFSAERPEGSISTLTIQRTEQRDSAMYRCASSLGTGGYYEQYFGPGTRLTVT.